This T cell receptor (beta chain) was recorded in a study of CD8+ T cells in alopecia areata. V dropped 5 bases and J dropped 1 base, with 7 bases sitting between them. The CDR3 has 14 residues. Germline V CDR1 and CDR2: SGDLS, YYNGEE. Reverse transcribed after extraction, RNA yielded cDNA as the sequencing template. Some clones are missing from TCRdb's copy, which holds only in-frame ones; the method was immunoSEQ multiplex PCR. The table records more than 200,000 clones, 67% of them present only once. The rearrangement links TRBV9 to TRBJ2-6, with D maybe TRBD1 (6 bases). The sequences come from CD4+ T cells sorted from blood, collected at week 0. The sequence derives from a human donor with alopecia areata. In nucleotides, the CDR3 is TGTGCCAGCAGACAGGGATCTGGGGCCAACGTCCTGACTTTC. It translates to CASRQGSGANVLTF.